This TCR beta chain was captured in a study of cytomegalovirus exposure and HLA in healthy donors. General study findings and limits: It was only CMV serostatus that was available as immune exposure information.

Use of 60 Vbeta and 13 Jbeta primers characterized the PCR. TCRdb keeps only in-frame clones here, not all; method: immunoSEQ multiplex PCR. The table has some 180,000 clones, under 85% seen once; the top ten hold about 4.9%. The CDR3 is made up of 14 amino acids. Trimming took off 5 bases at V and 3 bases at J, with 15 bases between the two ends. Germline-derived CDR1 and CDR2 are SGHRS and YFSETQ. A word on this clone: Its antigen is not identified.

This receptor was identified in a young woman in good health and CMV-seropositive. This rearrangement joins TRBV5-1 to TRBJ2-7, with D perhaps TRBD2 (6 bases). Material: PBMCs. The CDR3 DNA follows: TGCGCCAGCAGTCCCGGGAGAGAGGGCTACGAGCAGTACTTC. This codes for CASSPGREGYEQYF.